This passage covers 18 T cell receptor beta chains from one sample sequenced in a study of T cell repertoires in cytomegalovirus infection. Antigen specificity for these receptors is unknown. One entry per CDR3 protein, called by TCRdb with MiXCR from the reads. The data show hundreds of thousands of distinct CDR3 sequences, 33% seen once. The sequencing here drew on cultured PBMCs, taken from culture after CMV antigen stimulation. These TCRs come from a human donor in good health (CMV status not recorded). Some clones in this sample may be carry-over from other donors' samples.

This clonotype was seen ten or more times. This chain uses TRBV10-3 with TRBJ2-1; 14 positions agree with TRBD2. With V trimmed by 6 bases and J by 8 bases, 6 bases remained unmatched. CDR1 and CDR2 (germline): ENHRY, SYGVKD. The CDR3 has 15 amino acids. The CDR3 DNA sequence: TGTGCCATCAGAGAAGGACTAGCGGGAGGCGATGAGCAGTTCTTC. Translated: CAIREGLAGGDEQFF.

This clonotype was detected only a few times. The rearrangement uses TRBV7-6 and TRBJ2-1, with D perhaps TRBD1 or TRBD2 (6 bases each). The length of the CDR3 is 15 residues. Germline V gene lookup returns CDR1 SGHVS and CDR2 FNYEAQ. Deletions cut 5 bases from V and 5 bases from J, with 16 bases between. The CDR3 spells CASSTRLGGNNEQFF. The CDR3 DNA reads as TGTGCCAGCAGCACTAGACTAGGGGGAAACAATGAGCAGTTCTTC.

The CDR3 here is CGIGLAGRSYNEQFF. CDR3 coding DNA: TGCGGCATTGGACTAGCTGGGCGTTCCTACAATGAGCAGTTCTTC. The J gene is TRBJ2-1, the V gene TRBV20-1, with TRBD2 matching 8 bases. The CDR3 extends over 15 amino acids. Germline V gene sequence: CDR1 DFQATT, CDR2 SNEGSKA (reference sequence).

J is TRBJ2-2 and V is TRBV5-4; a weak D match, TRBD1 (6 bases). The CDR3 sequence is 16 residues long. Trimming stripped 2 bases from V and 0 bases from J, with 11 bases between. Looked up from germline, CDR1 is SGHNT and CDR2 is YYREEE (reference sequence). Here the CDR3 reads CASSLLGQPNTGELFF. The CDR3 nucleotides are TGTGCCAGCAGCTTATTAGGACAGCCGAACACCGGGGAGCTGTTTTTT.

This clonotype was seen ten or more times. V is TRBV7-2 and J is TRBJ1-5; 9 nucleotides align to TRBD1. The germline V gene encodes CDR1 SGHTA and CDR2 FQGNSA. The CDR3 spans 15 residues. V shed 5 bases, J shed 0 bases, and the junction held 2 bases outside the gene matches. The CDR3, as DNA: TGTGCCAGCAGCCGGACAGGGGATAGCAATCAGCCCCAGCATTTT. As protein: CASSRTGDSNQPQHF.

In its sample, this clonotype was seen a few times. This chain connects TRBV20-1 to TRBJ2-3, with D maybe TRBD2 (6 bases). The V end was cut by 3 bases, the J end by 4 bases, with 17 bases between. CDR1 and CDR2 from the germline V gene are DFQATT and SNEGSKA (reference sequence). The CDR3 contains 15 residues. Here the CDR3 reads CSARGLQIVPDTQYF. The CDR3, as DNA: TGCAGTGCTAGGGGACTCCAGATTGTCCCAGATACGCAGTATTTT.

This clonotype occurred a few times. The gene calls are TRBV18 and TRBJ2-7, with D unresolved. The CDR3 runs to 11 residues. Germline CDR1 and CDR2: KGHSH and LQKENI. The V end lost 6 bases, the J end lost 5 bases, and 8 bases lay between the germline ends. DNA for the CDR3: TGTGCCAGCTCTTCCCGGGACGAGCAGTACTTC. Translation gives CASSSRDEQYF.

This chain connects TRBV7-3 to TRBJ1-1, with TRBD1 as a possible D gene (5 bases). This CDR3 is 13 amino acids long. With 5 bases removed from V and 1 base from J, the gap between germline ends came to 8 bases. Per germline, CDR1 SGHTA and CDR2 FQGTGA. CDR3 nucleotide sequence: TGTGCCAGCAGCCAACAGGAGAACACTGAAGCTTTCTTT. This sequence encodes CASSQQENTEAFF. Combining the CDR3 with reference TRBV7-3 and TRBJ1-1 gives the whole variable domain GAGVSQTPSNKVTEKGKYVELRCDPISGHTALYWYRQSLGQGPEFLIYFQGTGAADDSGLPNDRFFAVRPEGSVSTLKIQRTERGDSAVYLCASSQQENTEAFFGQGTRLTVV.

The chain links TRBV6-5 to TRBJ2-3, with no clear D. The germline V gene has CDR1 MNHEY and CDR2 SVGAGI. V was trimmed by 2 bases and J by 0 bases, leaving 9 bases between them. The CDR3 spans 15 residues. Written as DNA, the CDR3 is TGTGCCAGCAGTTACGGGATCCGGAGCACAGATACGCAGTATTTT. It translates to CASSYGIRSTDTQYF.

V and J are TRBV27 and TRBJ2-7, with D perhaps assigned TRBD1 or TRBD2 (6 bases each). The CDR3 runs to 13 residues. The V gene's germline CDR1 is MNHEY and CDR2 SMNVEV (reference sequence). V dropped 2 bases and J dropped 5 bases, with 10 bases sitting between them. CDR3 DNA: TGTGCCAGCAGTTTAACGAGGGGGGACGAGCAGTACGTC. Translating it yields CASSLTRGDEQYV.

The chain has TRBV12-3 or TRBV12-4 and TRBJ2-3, with D perhaps assigned TRBD1 or TRBD2 (5 bases each). V lost 6 bases and J 5 bases, leaving 12 bases between the germline ends. The CDR3 has 13 residues. The CDR3, as DNA: TGTGCCAGCAGGTTATGGGACGGAGATACGCAGTATTTT. It is translated as CASRLWDGDTQYF.

The chain uses TRBV6-1 and TRBJ2-6; D is unresolved. This CDR3 comprises 13 residues. Germline CDR1 MNHNS, CDR2 SASEGT. V was shortened by 7 bases and J by 0 bases, with 4 bases between the two germline ends. Written as DNA, the CDR3 is TGTGCCAGCATCAGCTCTGGGGCCAACGTCCTGACTTTC. Translation gives CASISSGANVLTF.

This clonotype was found a few times. The rearrangement uses TRBV5-4 and TRBJ2-7; D is ambiguous. Trimming stripped 0 bases from V and 5 bases from J, with 12 bases between. CDR3 size: 14 residues. The germline V gene encodes CDR1 SGHNT and CDR2 YYREEE (reference sequence). The CDR3: CASSLGEKPDEQYF. DNA of the CDR3: TGTGCCAGCAGCTTGGGCGAGAAACCCGACGAGCAGTACTTC.

This chain links TRBV7-2 with TRBJ1-2; unclear D gene. The CDR3 consists of 16 residues. The germline V gene has CDR1 SGHTA and CDR2 FQGNSA. V dropped 5 bases and J dropped 0 bases, with 16 bases sitting between them. The CDR3 region has the DNA TGTGCCAGCAGCCTGAAGGTGGGGTTAACTAACTATGGCTACACCTTC. This gives the protein CASSLKVGLTNYGYTF.

Only a few counts were recorded for this clonotype. V usage is TRBV4-3 and J usage is TRBJ2-7; possibly TRBD2 for D (5 bases). Germline CDR1 and CDR2: LGHNA and YSLEER. V lost 1 base and J 2 bases, leaving 21 bases between the germline ends. The CDR3 loop spans 18 amino acids. CDR3 sequence: CASSQAHQDPKEAYEQYV. CDR3 nucleotides: TGCGCCAGCAGCCAAGCTCACCAGGACCCCAAGGAGGCCTACGAGCAGTACGTC.

This clonotype occurred a few times. The chain carries TRBV19 and TRBJ1-1, with TRBD1 matching 7 bases. J was trimmed by 4 bases and V by 5 bases; bases with no gene match: 7. The CDR3 is 14 residues long. Germline values: CDR1 LNHDA, CDR2 SQIVND (reference sequence). The CDR3 coding sequence is TGTGCCAGTAGTGCCATGACAGGGAGCACTGAAGCTTTCTTT. Amino acids: CASSAMTGSTEAFF.

The chain has TRBV19 and TRBJ1-1; D not resolved. The germline V gene encodes CDR1 LNHDA and CDR2 SQIVND (reference sequence). This CDR3 has 13 residues. V was clipped by 7 bases and J by 1 base, with 10 bases between them. For the CDR3, the DNA is TGTGCCAGTACCCAGGACCGGAACACTGAAGCTTTCTTT. Protein: CASTQDRNTEAFF.

V is TRBV7-2 and J is TRBJ1-4, with D uncertain. CDR3 size: 15 residues. CDR1 is SGHTA, CDR2 FQGNSA, per germline. V lost 5 bases and J 4 bases, leaving 14 bases between the germline ends. As DNA, the CDR3 is TGTGCCAGCAGCCCCGGCCCCGGACTTAATGAAAAACTGTTTTTT. Amino acids: CASSPGPGLNEKLFF.